This is a list of T cell receptor beta chains from one sample in a study of control samples from healthy donors and cancer patients. Sequencing was performed with immunoSEQ multiplex PCR; in TCRdb, only in-frame clones are kept and a portion is missing. This sample yields 40,000 to 45,000 clones, of which roughly 65% are seen a single time; about a sixth belongs to the top ten. Sequencing was done on a sample of formalin-fixed, paraffin-embedded tissue. The receptors derive from a male donor with melanoma. The CDR3 runs from the conserved cysteine through the conserved F or W. D genes are given only for firm matches. A row's size may be missing; if present it is once, few, many or a size class.

j_gene	abundance	d_gene	v_gene	CDR3aa	CDR3nt
TRBJ2-3	.	.	TRBV19	CATRSGGTDTQYF	TGTGCCACTAGGAGTGGTGGCACAGATACGCAGTATTTT
TRBJ2-1	.	.	TRBV9	CASSDLRAGNEQFF	TGTGCCAGCAGCGATTTGCGGGCCGGCAATGAGCAGTTCTTC
TRBJ1-2	.	.	TRBV28	CASSLGVYYNYGYTF	TGTGCTAGCAGTTTGGGCGTGTATTATAACTATGGCTACACCTTC
TRBJ1-5	few	.	TRBV7-8	CASSLGARDSNQPQHF	TGTGCCAGCAGCTTAGGGGCCCGGGACAGCAATCAGCCCCAGCATTTT
TRBJ2-3	few	.	TRBV5-4	CASSPGSSPREDTQYF	TGTGCCAGCAGCCCGGGGAGCTCCCCCAGAGAAGATACGCAGTATTTT
TRBJ1-1	.	.	TRBV29-1	CSGVDMNTEAFF	TGCAGCGGCGTCGACATGAACACTGAAGCTTTCTTT
TRBJ2-3	few	.	TRBV7-6	CASSLAGRPDTDTQYF	TGTGCCAGCAGCTTAGCGGGCAGGCCTGACACAGATACGCAGTATTTT
TRBJ2-2	.	.	TRBV3-1/TRBV3-2	CASTRGTNGELFF	TGTGCCAGCACAAGAGGGACGAACGGGGAGCTGTTTTTT
TRBJ2-3	.	TRBD1	TRBV9	CASSVAGGYTDTQYF	TGTGCCAGCAGCGTAGCAGGGGGCTACACAGATACGCAGTATTTT
TRBJ1-6	.	TRBD1	TRBV27	CASRTAGGADSPLHF	TGTGCCAGCAGAACCGCAGGGGGCGCAGATTCACCCCTCCACTTT
TRBJ1-4	few	.	TRBV30	CAWDAGLTLREKLFF	TGTGCCTGGGACGCCGGACTTACCTTGAGGGAAAAACTGTTTTTT
TRBJ2-2	.	.	TRBV9	CASSVLDGAGELFF	TGTGCCAGCAGCGTCCTCGACGGGGCCGGGGAGCTGTTTTTT
TRBJ2-3	.	.	TRBV3-1/TRBV3-2	CASSQGGFSDTQYF	TGTGCCAGCAGCCAAGGGGGTTTCTCAGATACGCAGTATTTT
TRBJ2-7	.	.	TRBV27	CASRPREPHHEQYF	TGTGCCAGCAGGCCCAGGGAACCTCACCACGAGCAGTACTTC
TRBJ2-1	once	TRBD1	TRBV24-1	CATSDLGGFGTGVYNEQFF	TGTGCCACCAGTGATTTGGGTGGTTTCGGGACAGGGGTTTACAATGAGCAGTTCTTC
TRBJ2-7	.	TRBD1	TRBV19	CASSRVDRDGEQYF	TGTGCCAGTAGTAGGGTCGACAGGGATGGCGAGCAGTACTTC
TRBJ1-4	.	.	TRBV12-3/TRBV12-4	CASTMGGKLFF	TGTGCCAGCACAATGGGGGGAAAACTGTTTTTT
TRBJ2-5	.	TRBD1	TRBV3-1/TRBV3-2	CASNRDSQETQYF	TGTGCCAGCAACCGGGACAGCCAAGAGACCCAGTACTTC
TRBJ1-5	few	.	TRBV12-3/TRBV12-4	CASALGVKQPQHF	TGTGCCAGCGCCCTGGGGGTAAAACAGCCCCAGCATTTT
TRBJ2-2	.	.	TRBV2	CASRIIGELFF	TGTGCCAGCAGGATCATAGGGGAGCTGTTTTTT
TRBJ1-4	.	.	TRBV4-2	CASSQKAGIGDEKLFF	TGTGCCAGCAGCCAAAAGGCGGGAATAGGGGATGAAAAACTGTTTTTT
TRBJ2-5	.	.	TRBV19	CASSIVGIQETQYF	TGTGCCAGTAGTATAGTAGGGATCCAAGAGACCCAGTACTTC
TRBJ2-2	.	.	TRBV7-3	CASSSRATGELFF	TGTGCCAGCAGCTCACGGGCCACCGGGGAGCTGTTTTTT
TRBJ1-3	.	.	TRBV7-9	CASSFRGATGNTIYF	TGTGCCAGCAGCTTTAGGGGGGCTACTGGAAACACCATATATTTT
TRBJ2-3	.	.	TRBV19	CASGTSGGFTDTQYF	TGTGCCAGTGGGACGTCGGGGGGCTTCACAGATACGCAGTATTTT
TRBJ2-3	once	.	TRBV5-5	CASSFSTEADTQYF	TGTGCCAGCAGCTTCTCGACAGAAGCAGATACGCAGTATTTT
TRBJ2-7	.	.	TRBV6-6	CASSYFPHGYSYEQYF	TGTGCCAGCAGTTATTTCCCACATGGCTACTCCTACGAGCAGTACTTC
TRBJ2-1	few	.	TRBV29-1	CSVAGALNEQFF	TGCAGCGTTGCAGGTGCCCTCAATGAGCAGTTCTTC
TRBJ2-5	few	.	TRBV18	CASSPSGPQETQYF	TGTGCCAGCTCACCTTCCGGGCCTCAAGAGACCCAGTACTTC
TRBJ2-1	.	TRBD1	TRBV4-1	CASSLNRQGRNEQFF	TGCGCCAGCAGCCTCAACCGACAGGGTAGGAATGAGCAGTTCTTC
TRBJ2-2	.	TRBD2	TRBV15	CATSNGLAGRRGPGELFF	TGTGCCACCAGCAACGGACTAGCGGGCCGTCGAGGGCCCGGGGAGCTGTTTTTT
TRBJ2-3	.	TRBD2	TRBV20-1	CSASSTSGSADTQYF	TGCAGTGCTAGTTCGACTAGCGGGAGCGCAGATACGCAGTATTTT
TRBJ2-1	medium-sized	.	TRBV28	CASGTRGRANEQFF	TGTGCCAGCGGAACCAGGGGACGGGCCAATGAGCAGTTCTTC
TRBJ2-5	.	TRBD2	TRBV7-9	CASSSLAGVRETQYF	TGTGCCAGCAGCTCACTAGCGGGAGTCCGGGAGACCCAGTACTTC
TRBJ2-5	.	TRBD2	TRBV2	CASSGLAGGETQYF	TGTGCCAGCAGTGGACTAGCGGGAGGCGAGACCCAGTACTTC
TRBJ2-3	.	.	TRBV28	CASSLSLTGDTQYF	TGTGCCAGCAGTTTGTCACTTACAGGAGATACGCAGTATTTT
TRBJ1-5	.	.	TRBV10-3	CAISESGQPQHF	TGTGCCATCAGTGAGTCCGGACAGCCCCAGCATTTT
TRBJ1-4	few	.	TRBV20-1	CSASNGEKLFF	TGCAGTGCTAGTAACGGCGAAAAACTGTTTTTT